The 31 T cell receptor beta chains reported below all come from one sample, sequenced in a study of cytomegalovirus exposure and HLA in healthy donors. The PCR ran on 60 Vbeta and 13 Jbeta primers. Using immunoSEQ multiplex PCR, the repertoire was profiled, and TCRdb retains in-frame clones only, with some absent. The sample carries more than 80,000 clones, about 85% recorded once. Sequencing was carried out using PBMCs. Source of these receptors: a girl aged 2 to 9 in good health and CMV-seropositive.

V is TRBV6-1 and J is TRBJ2-5, with 10 bases matching TRBD2. Germline CDR1 MNHNS, CDR2 SASEGT. CDR3 length: 15 residues. Unmatched junction bases numbered 8, after V lost 5 bases and J lost 5 bases. DNA of the CDR3: TGTGCCAGCAGTCGCGGACTAGCGGTGGGGGAGACCCAGTACTTC. Translation gives CASSRGLAVGETQYF.

The V call is TRBV27, the J call TRBJ1-1, with a tentative D call TRBD1 (6 bases). The germline CDR1 and CDR2 sequences are MNHEY and SMNVEV (reference sequence). The germline V and J ends were trimmed by 4 bases and 8 bases, with 14 bases remaining between them. The length of the CDR3 is 13 residues. The CDR3 DNA reads TGTGCCAGCAGTTGGACAGCGACCCGAGAAGCTTTCTTT. Translation: CASSWTATREAFF.

This clone has only one observation. The gene calls are TRBV10-3 and TRBJ2-5; D perhaps matches TRBD1 (5 bases). Per germline, CDR1 ENHRY and CDR2 SYGVKD. V lost 4 bases and J lost 3, with 9 bases in between. This CDR3 is 13 amino acids long. CDR3 DNA: TGTGCCATCAGTGGGGGCCAGAAAGAGACCCAGTACTTC. Protein sequence: CAISGGQKETQYF.

The chain links TRBV6-5 to TRBJ2-3; D uncertain. V was shortened by 5 bases and J by 1 base, with 4 bases between the two germline ends. The CDR3 has 12 residues. The germline V gene has CDR1 MNHEY and CDR2 SVGAGI. The CDR3: CASSGRTDTQYF. The CDR3 DNA reads TGTGCCAGCAGTGGCCGCACAGATACGCAGTATTTT.

This chain joins TRBV10-3 and TRBJ2-7, with a weak D call TRBD2 (6 bases). Trimming left V 7 bases short and J 5 bases short, with 9 bases between. This CDR3 region has 11 residues. From germline, CDR1 is ENHRY and CDR2 SYGVKD. The CDR3 sequence: CAIKDYDEQYF. For the CDR3, the DNA is TGTGCCATCAAGGACTACGACGAGCAGTACTTC.

This clone has just a few counts. The chain couples TRBV25-1 to TRBJ1-2; 12 nucleotides agree with TRBD1. V shed 4 bases, J shed 8 bases, and the junction held 8 bases outside the gene matches. CDR3 length: 15 amino acids. Germline V lookup: CDR1 MGHDK, CDR2 SYGVNS. This CDR3 reads CASSGGQGASGGYTF. CDR3 bases: TGTGCCAGCAGTGGGGGACAGGGGGCAAGCGGAGGCTACACCTTC.

The chain couples TRBV25-1 to TRBJ1-1; weak D call: TRBD1 (5 bases). There are 17 residues in the CDR3. From germline, CDR1 is MGHDK and CDR2 SYGVNS. The V and J ends lost 2 bases and 4 bases respectively, with 20 bases between them. DNA of the CDR3: TGTGCCAGCAGTGAACTCCCCGCCGGGACTGAACGCACTGAAGCTTTCTTT. It specifies CASSELPAGTERTEAFF. Filled out from reference TRBV25-1 and TRBJ1-1, the complete variable domain reads EADIYQTPRYLVIGTGKKITLECSQTMGHDKMYWYQQDPGMELHLIHYSYGVNSTEKGDLSSESTVSRIRTEHFPLTLESARPSHTSQYLCASSELPAGTERTEAFFGQGTRLTVV.

This clone was observed a single time. This sequence joins TRBV11-2 and TRBJ2-1, with a weak D call TRBD1 (5 bases). The V and J ends lost 2 bases and 0 bases respectively, with 8 bases between them. The CDR3 has 15 residues. Germline V lookup: CDR1 SGHAT, CDR2 FQNNGV. The CDR3 sequence: CASSLHRRSYNEQFF. The CDR3 region has the DNA TGTGCCAGCAGCTTACACAGGCGCTCCTACAATGAGCAGTTCTTC.

The chain combines TRBV6-5 with TRBJ1-5, with 7 nucleotides matching TRBD1. V shed 0 bases, J shed 14 bases, and the junction held 7 bases outside the gene matches. Looked up from germline, CDR1 is MNHEY and CDR2 is SVGAGI. This CDR3 contains 13 residues. The CDR3, as DNA: TGTGCCAGCAGTTACTCCAAGACAGGGTCTGAGCATTTT. Protein product: CASSYSKTGSEHF.

J is TRBJ1-3 and V is TRBV9; D gene unclear. The CDR3 spans 16 residues. Germline V lookup: CDR1 SGDLS, CDR2 YYNGEE. V gave up 0 bases and J gave up 0 bases, with 10 bases separating them. The CDR3 here is CASSVGVSSSGNTIYF. In DNA, the CDR3 is TGTGCCAGCAGCGTAGGAGTATCCTCCTCTGGAAACACCATATATTTT.

The rearrangement uses TRBV4-2 and TRBJ1-1; TRBD1 aligns across 7 bases. Germline values: CDR1 LGHNA, CDR2 YNFKEQ. The trim removed 6 bases at V and 7 bases at J, leaving 11 bases unmatched. CDR3 length: 14 amino acids. This CDR3 is CASSRQGRDFEAFF. Here the CDR3 DNA reads TGTGCCAGCAGTCGACAGGGTAGAGACTTTGAAGCTTTCTTT.

This clone has a single count. The chain uses TRBV28 and TRBJ2-3; possibly TRBD2 for D (6 bases). Trimming took 5 bases from V and 1 from J, leaving 10 bases between them. This CDR3 comprises 14 residues. Germline lookup yields CDR1 MDHEN and CDR2 SYDVKM. The chain's CDR3 is CASSRPGGTDTQYF. In DNA, the CDR3 is TGTGCCAGCAGTCGACCGGGAGGCACAGATACGCAGTATTTT.

This sequence joins TRBV5-1 and TRBJ1-3; D possibly corresponds to TRBD1 (6 bases). In germline, CDR1 is SGHRS, CDR2 YFSETQ. V gave up 4 bases and J gave up 2 bases, with 7 bases separating them. This CDR3 spans 13 amino acids. The CDR3 region has the DNA TGCGCCAGCAGCAGGGACACTGGAAACACCATATATTTT. Protein product: CASSRDTGNTIYF.

V and J are TRBV7-9 and TRBJ1-2; D ambiguous. V was clipped by 4 bases and J by 4 bases, with 16 bases between them. The CDR3 spans 15 residues. Germline V gene data show CDR1 as SEHNR and CDR2 as FQNEAQ (reference sequence). This CDR3 is CASSSTAAHGYGYTF. Here the CDR3 DNA reads TGTGCCAGCAGCTCCACGGCAGCGCACGGCTATGGCTACACCTTC.

This rearrangement joins TRBV29-1 to TRBJ2-2; the match to TRBD2 covers 13 bases. The CDR3 is 14 amino acids. V shed 6 bases and J 6 bases; nucleotides not matched to a gene: 4. CDR1 and CDR2 from the germline V gene are SQVTM and ANQGSEA. In DNA form, the CDR3 reads TGCAGCGTGGGACTAGCGGGATGGTCCGGGGAGCTGTTTTTT. This encodes CSVGLAGWSGELFF.

The rearrangement uses TRBV10-1 and TRBJ2-5; 9 bases match TRBD2. Germline assignment: CDR1 WNHNN and CDR2 SYGVQD (reference sequence). V shed 3 bases, J shed 3 bases, and the junction held 2 bases outside the gene matches. The CDR3 loop spans 14 amino acids. CDR3 coding DNA: TGCGCCAGCAGTGACGGCGGGAGGGAAGAGACCCAGTACTTC. It encodes CASSDGGREETQYF.

The V call is TRBV30, the J call TRBJ1-4; TRBD1 aligns across 7 bases. The CDR3 has 13 amino acids. CDR1 GTSNPN and CDR2 SVGIG come from the germline V gene (reference sequence). With 8 bases clipped from V and 8 bases from J, the junction kept 11 bases outside the gene matches. The CDR3 protein is CAGGQTVTEKLFF. CDR3 coding DNA: TGTGCCGGGGGACAGACAGTGACGGAAAAACTGTTTTTT.

The chain recombines TRBV28 with TRBJ1-5, with 7 positions matching TRBD1. V shed 6 bases, J shed 5 bases, and the junction held 10 bases outside the gene matches. This CDR3 is built from 15 residues. Germline V gene sequence: CDR1 MDHEN, CDR2 SYDVKM. The CDR3: CASSPGQAPYQPQHF. Written as DNA, the CDR3 is TGTGCCAGCAGCCCAGGACAGGCGCCTTATCAGCCCCAGCATTTT.

This chain links TRBV28 with TRBJ2-3; TRBD1 aligns across 7 bases. Germline V lookup: CDR1 MDHEN, CDR2 SYDVKM. The CDR3 runs to 15 residues. V shed 7 bases, J shed 6 bases, and the junction held 13 bases outside the gene matches. CDR3 protein: CASNSGQQVRDTQYF. As DNA, the CDR3 is TGTGCCAGCAACTCGGGACAGCAGGTCCGGGATACGCAGTATTTT.

The chain carries TRBV4-1 and TRBJ1-1; 8 bases line up with TRBD1. The CDR3 is 15 amino acids. CDR1 and CDR2 from the germline V gene are MGHRA and YSYEKL. Trimming cost V 4 bases and J 2 bases; bases outside gene matches: 6. CDR3 amino acids: CASSRLTGGNTEAFF. The CDR3 coding sequence is TGCGCCAGCAGCCGTCTTACAGGGGGAAACACTGAAGCTTTCTTT.

This clone appeared a single time. The J gene is TRBJ2-1, the V gene TRBV7-2, with D uncertain. CDR1 is SGHTA, CDR2 FQGNSA, per germline. This CDR3 has 15 amino acids. V lost 7 bases, J lost 4 bases, and 17 bases lay in between. This CDR3 is CASNRASFVYNEQFF. In DNA, the CDR3 is TGTGCCAGCAACCGAGCTAGTTTTGTGTACAATGAGCAGTTCTTC.

The chain employs TRBV4-3 and TRBJ2-1, with D possibly matching TRBD2 (5 bases). V lost 0 bases to trimming and J lost 4 bases, with 10 bases between them. This CDR3 region has 15 residues. Germline CDR1 LGHNA, CDR2 YSLEER. CDR3: CASSQDVGIYNEQFF. DNA of the CDR3: TGCGCCAGCAGCCAAGATGTCGGGATTTACAATGAGCAGTTCTTC.

This chain joins TRBV9 and TRBJ2-2; 9 nucleotides match TRBD2. The J segment lost 5 bases and the V segment lost 4 bases, leaving 15 bases of the junction unmatched. The germline gives CDR1 SGDLS, CDR2 YYNGEE. The CDR3 totals 18 residues. CDR3 protein: CASSPQGPGLAFTGELFF. The CDR3 DNA reads as TGTGCCAGCAGCCCCCAAGGACCGGGACTAGCTTTTACCGGGGAGCTGTTTTTT.

The chain has TRBV6-5 and TRBJ1-5, with TRBD1 identical over 9 bases. Germline CDR1 reads MNHEY; CDR2 reads SVGAGI. Trimming cost V 10 bases and J 1 base; bases outside gene matches: 8. CDR3 size: 15 residues. In DNA, the CDR3 is TGTGCCACCCGGGACAGGGAGTTAAGCAATCAGCCCCAGCATTTT. Translating it yields CATRDRELSNQPQHF.

The genes are TRBV7-8 and TRBJ2-1, with 9 positions matching TRBD1. CDR1 is SGHVS, CDR2 FQNEAQ, per germline. The CDR3 sequence is 15 residues long. V was clipped by 5 bases and J by 10 bases; unmatched bases: 12. CDR3 DNA sequence: TGTGCCAGCAGCACACGGGACAGGGTTTTTGGGGAGCAGTTCTTC. Encoded protein: CASSTRDRVFGEQFF.

V gene TRBV19 combines with J gene TRBJ2-3, with D unclear. Trimming stripped 1 base from V and 1 base from J, with 9 bases between. CDR3 size: 15 residues. Germline CDR1 and CDR2: LNHDA and SQIVND (reference sequence). The CDR3 here is CASSIGSRGTDTQYF. The CDR3 nucleotides read TGTGCCAGTAGTATAGGTTCCCGGGGCACAGATACGCAGTATTTT. The full variable domain, in which reference TRBV19 and TRBJ2-3 provide the parts outside the CDR3, is DGGITQSPKYLFRKEGQNVTLSCEQNLNHDAMYWYRQDPGQGLRLIYYSQIVNDFQKGDIAEGYSVSREKKESFPLTVTSAQKNPTAFYLCASSIGSRGTDTQYFGPGTRLTVL.

This chain links TRBV2 with TRBJ2-7; 7 nucleotides agree with TRBD2. The CDR3 extends over 16 amino acids. CDR1 and CDR2 from the germline V gene are SNHLY and FYNNEI. Trimming at V came to 3 bases and at J to 0 bases, leaving 8 bases not matched to a gene. The CDR3 region has the DNA TGTGCCAGCAGTGACGGGGGGTTGAGGAGCTCCTACGAGCAGTACTTC. Its protein is CASSDGGLRSSYEQYF.

V gene TRBV6-5 combines with J gene TRBJ2-3; D perhaps matches TRBD1 (5 bases). The CDR3 has 11 residues. The germline V gene has CDR1 MNHEY and CDR2 SVGAGI. V dropped 5 bases and J dropped 9 bases, with 9 bases sitting between them. For the CDR3, the DNA is TGTGCCAGCAGTGGGGCAGGAACGCAGTATTTT. Translating gives CASSGAGTQYF.

The chain employs TRBV9 and TRBJ1-1, with D perhaps TRBD1 (6 bases). This CDR3 is built from 14 residues. Trimming left V 5 bases short and J 5 bases short, with 16 bases between. Germline-derived CDR1 and CDR2 are SGDLS and YYNGEE. CDR3 amino acids: CASRLTGTGTEAFF. The DNA for the CDR3 is TGTGCCAGCAGACTGACAGGAACTGGGACTGAAGCTTTCTTT.

J is TRBJ1-2 and V is TRBV5-1; perhaps TRBD1 as D (6 bases). The CDR3 consists of 13 residues. Deletions cut 0 bases from V and 10 bases from J, with 13 bases between. The germline gives CDR1 SGHRS, CDR2 YFSETQ. Here the CDR3 reads CASSLAGGRDYTF. The DNA for the CDR3 is TGCGCCAGCAGCTTGGCCGGGGGGCGCGACTACACCTTC.

The chain joins TRBV4-3 to TRBJ1-2; TRBD1 might be the D (6 bases). V was shortened by 0 bases and J by 3 bases, with 23 bases between the two germline ends. Germline V CDR1 and CDR2: LGHNA, YSLEER. The CDR3 consists of 19 residues. The CDR3 spells CASSQDLRRSRQAYYGYTF. CDR3 in DNA: TGCGCCAGCAGCCAAGATCTGAGGCGCTCCCGACAGGCTTACTATGGCTACACCTTC.